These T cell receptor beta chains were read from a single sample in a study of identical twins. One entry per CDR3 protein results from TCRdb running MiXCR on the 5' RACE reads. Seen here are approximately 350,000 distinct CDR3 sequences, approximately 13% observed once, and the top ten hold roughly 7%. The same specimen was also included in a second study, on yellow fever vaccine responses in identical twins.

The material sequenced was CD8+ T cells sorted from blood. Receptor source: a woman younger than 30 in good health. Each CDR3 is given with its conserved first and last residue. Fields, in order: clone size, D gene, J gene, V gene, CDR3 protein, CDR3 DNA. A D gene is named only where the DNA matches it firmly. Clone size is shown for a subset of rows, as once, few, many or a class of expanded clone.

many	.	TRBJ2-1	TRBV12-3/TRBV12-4	CASSLAPRGIHEQFF	TGTGCCAGCAGCCTGGCCCCTCGGGGTATCCATGAGCAGTTCTTC
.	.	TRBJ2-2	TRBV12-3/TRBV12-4	CASSLKGRGELFFF	.
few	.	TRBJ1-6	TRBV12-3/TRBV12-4	CASSQGSSPLHF	TGTGCCAGCAGTCAAGGGAGTTCACCCCTCCACTTT
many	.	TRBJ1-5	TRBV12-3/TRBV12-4	CASSLSSPYQPQHF	TGTGCCAGCAGTTTATCGTCCCCTTATCAGCCCCAGCATTTT
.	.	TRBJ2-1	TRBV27	CATSWGVNEQFF	TGTGCCACCTCATGGGGAGTCAATGAGCAGTTCTTC
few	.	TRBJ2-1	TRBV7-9	CASSLLSPGNEQFF	TGTGCCAGCAGCTTATTATCACCTGGCAATGAGCAGTTCTTC
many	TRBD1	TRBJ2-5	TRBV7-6	CASSWTGFDGETQYF	TGTGCCAGCAGCTGGACAGGGTTTGACGGGGAGACCCAGTACTTC
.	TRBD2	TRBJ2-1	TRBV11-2	CASSLEGGLLTSGSPYNEQFF	TGTGCCAGCAGCTTAGAGGGAGGATTATTGACTAGCGGGAGTCCCTACAATGAGCAGTTCTTC
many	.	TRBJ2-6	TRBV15	CATSREDGSGANVLTF	TGTGCCACCAGCAGAGAGGACGGCTCTGGGGCCAACGTCCTGACTTTC
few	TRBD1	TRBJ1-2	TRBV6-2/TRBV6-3	CASSWDSYGYTF	TGTGCCAGCAGCTGGGACAGCTATGGCTACACCTTC
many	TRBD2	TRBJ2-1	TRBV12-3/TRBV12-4	CASGSGSHNEQFF	TGTGCCAGCGGAAGCGGGAGCCACAATGAGCAGTTCTTC
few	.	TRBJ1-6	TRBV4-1	CASSQETPISYNSPLHF	TGCGCCAGCAGCCAGGAGACCCCCATCTCATATAATTCACCCCTCCACTTT
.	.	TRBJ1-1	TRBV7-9	CAGSSVGGITEAFF	TGTGCCGGCAGCTCGGTTGGGGGGATCACTGAAGCTTTCTTT
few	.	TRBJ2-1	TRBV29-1	CSAKLDTYNEQFF	TGCAGCGCCAAATTGGACACTTACAATGAGCAGTTCTTC